These 10 T cell receptor beta chains originate from one sample sequenced in a study of shared clonotypes between healthy human individuals. Clones were sequenced by immunoSEQ multiplex PCR, and TCRdb holds only the in-frame ones, with some missing. The table lists some 2.1 million clones, over 85% of them singletons. The sequenced sample consisted of naive CD4+ T cells sorted from blood. Subset here: CD45RA+ positively selected. The source of these receptors is a man younger than 35 in good health.

DNA for the CDR3: TGTGCCAGCAGTTTCCCCCCGGGGAGTGGGGGGACCCAGTACTTC. Its protein product is CASSFPPGSGGTQYF. The chain uses TRBV27 and TRBJ2-5, with D perhaps TRBD1 or TRBD2 (5 bases each). This CDR3 region has 15 residues. The V gene's germline CDR1 is MNHEY and CDR2 SMNVEV (reference sequence). V lost 3 bases, J lost 7 bases, and 18 bases lay in between.

The rearrangement links TRBV5-6 to TRBJ2-5; D perhaps matches TRBD2 (6 bases). This CDR3 comprises 15 residues. CDR1 and CDR2 from the germline V gene are SGHDT and YYEEEE. Trimming shortened V by 3 bases and J by 5 bases, and 17 bases separated the two germline ends. In nucleotides, the CDR3 is TGTGCCAGCAGCTACCGGACGGGACTTGGGGAGACCCAGTACTTC. Protein sequence: CASSYRTGLGETQYF.

The chain recombines TRBV28 with TRBJ1-1; D is unclear. CDR1 is MDHEN and CDR2 is SYDVKM in the germline V gene. The CDR3 has 15 residues. Between the trimmed V and J ends, which lost 1 base and 2 bases, there was a span of 11 bases. CDR3 sequence reads: CASSLLGGGNTEAFF. For the CDR3, the DNA is TGTGCCAGCAGTTTATTAGGAGGAGGCAACACTGAAGCTTTCTTT.

J is TRBJ1-2 and V is TRBV28, with TRBD1 matching 10 bases. The CDR3 extends over 15 amino acids. Germline CDR1 reads MDHEN; CDR2 reads SYDVKM. The V gene end was trimmed by 5 bases and the J gene end by 2 bases; junction bases not matched to a gene: 5. Here the CDR3 DNA reads TGTGCCAGCAGTCCCGGGGGACAGGGGAACTATGGCTACACCTTC. Translating gives CASSPGGQGNYGYTF.

This chain connects TRBV5-4 to TRBJ1-2; D remains unclear. Germline V gene sequence: CDR1 SGHNT, CDR2 YYREEE (reference sequence). Trimming took off 0 bases at V and 5 bases at J, with 8 bases between the two ends. This CDR3 has 13 residues. CDR3 amino acids: CASSLEGGYGYTF. The DNA of the CDR3 is TGTGCCAGCAGCTTGGAGGGAGGATATGGCTACACCTTC. Looking up the rest from reference TRBV5-4 and TRBJ1-2 gives the full variable domain: ETGVTQSPTHLIKTRGQQVTLRCSSQSGHNTVSWYQQALGQGPQFIFQYYREEENGRGNFPPRFSGLQFPNYSSELNVNALELDDSALYLCASSLEGGYGYTFGSGTRLTVV.

This clone was counted once. V usage is TRBV28 and J usage is TRBJ2-5; 11 positions match TRBD1. This CDR3 spans 17 amino acids. V trimming: 2 bases; J trimming: 5 bases; junction bases outside the gene matches: 10. In germline, CDR1 is MDHEN, CDR2 SYDVKM. The CDR3 sequence: CASSLGPGQGALETQYF. CDR3 DNA sequence: TGTGCCAGCAGTTTAGGTCCCGGACAGGGGGCGCTGGAGACCCAGTACTTC.

The rearrangement uses TRBV5-1 and TRBJ2-7; 9 positions match TRBD1. CDR1 SGHRS and CDR2 YFSETQ come from the germline V gene. V lost 3 bases to trimming and J lost 6 bases; unmatched junction nucleotides: 13. The CDR3 has 16 amino acids. CDR3 in amino acids: CASSSPLRDRVAEQYF. The CDR3 DNA reads TGCGCCAGCAGCTCCCCCCTCCGGGACAGGGTCGCCGAGCAGTACTTC.

The rearrangement uses TRBV5-1 and TRBJ1-4; unclear D gene. The CDR3 is 14 amino acids. The germline CDR1 and CDR2 sequences are SGHRS and YFSETQ. V dropped 4 bases and J dropped 5 bases, with 12 bases sitting between them. The CDR3 DNA is TGCGCCAGCAGCGAGACGGGCAACAATGAAAAACTGTTTTTT. Translation gives CASSETGNNEKLFF.

The chain couples TRBV6-5 to TRBJ2-2; D possibly corresponds to TRBD1 (5 bases). Trimming stripped 4 bases from V and 6 bases from J, with 15 bases between. Germline V gene data show CDR1 as MNHEY and CDR2 as SVGAGI. The CDR3 loop spans 15 amino acids. CDR3: CASSSPSIQAGELFF. In DNA, the CDR3 is TGTGCCAGCAGTTCTCCCTCCATACAGGCCGGGGAGCTGTTTTTT.

This clone was recorded a few times. The V call is TRBV10-3, the J call TRBJ2-7; 8 bases are a match to TRBD1. CDR3 size: 13 residues. CDR1 ENHRY and CDR2 SYGVKD come from the germline V gene. Trimming at V came to 6 bases and at J to 5 bases, leaving 6 bases not matched to a gene. CDR3 sequence: CAIRDGQGNEQYF. The CDR3 DNA reads as TGTGCCATCAGGGACGGACAGGGAAACGAGCAGTACTTC.